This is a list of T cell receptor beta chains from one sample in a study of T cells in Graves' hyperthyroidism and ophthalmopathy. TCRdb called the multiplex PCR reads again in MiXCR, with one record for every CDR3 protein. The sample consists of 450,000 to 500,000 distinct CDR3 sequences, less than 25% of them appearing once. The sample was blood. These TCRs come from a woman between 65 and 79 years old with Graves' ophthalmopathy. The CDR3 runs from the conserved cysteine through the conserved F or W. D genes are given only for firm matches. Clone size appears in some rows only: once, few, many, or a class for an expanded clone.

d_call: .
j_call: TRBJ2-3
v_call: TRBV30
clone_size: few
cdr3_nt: TGTGCCTGGTCACTTTCAGGGGAGGATACGCAGTATTTT
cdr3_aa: CAWSLSGEDTQYF

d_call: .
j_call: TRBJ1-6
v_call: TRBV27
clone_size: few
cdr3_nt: TGTGCCAGCAGTTTAGGTGGGGCCCGCATTACCCTCCACTTT
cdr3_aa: CASSLGGARITLHF

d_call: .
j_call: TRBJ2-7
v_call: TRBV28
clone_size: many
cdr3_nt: TGTGCCAGCAACTCCAACCCCTACGAGCAGTACTTC
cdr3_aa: CASNSNPYEQYF

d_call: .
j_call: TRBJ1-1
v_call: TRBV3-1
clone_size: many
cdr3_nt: TGTGCCAGCAGCCAAGTAGGACTTGGGAGCACTGAAGCTTTCTTT
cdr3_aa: CASSQVGLGSTEAFF

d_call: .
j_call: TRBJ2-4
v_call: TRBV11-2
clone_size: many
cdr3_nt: TGTGCCAGCAGCTTAGGACAGACTTTTCAGTACTTC
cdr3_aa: CASSLGQTFQYF

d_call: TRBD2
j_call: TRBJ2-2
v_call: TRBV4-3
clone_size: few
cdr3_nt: TGCGCCAGCAGCCAAGATCGACTAGCGGGAGGGTTGGCCGGGGAGCTGTTTTTT
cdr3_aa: CASSQDRLAGGLAGELFF

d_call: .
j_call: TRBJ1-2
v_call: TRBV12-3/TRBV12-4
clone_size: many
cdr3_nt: TGTGCCAGCAATAGGGGGGTCCCCTATGGCTACACCTTC
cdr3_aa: CASNRGVPYGYTF

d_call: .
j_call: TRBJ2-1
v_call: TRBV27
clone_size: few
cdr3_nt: TGTGCCAGCAGTTTAATCGGGGGCCCGGGCAATGAGCAGTTCTTC
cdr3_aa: CASSLIGGPGNEQFF

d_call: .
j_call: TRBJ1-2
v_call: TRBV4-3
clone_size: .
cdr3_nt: TGCGCCAGCAGCCAAGAGTCCGGGGTGACTCCCTTCCATGGCTACACCTTC
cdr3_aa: CASSQESGVTPFHGYTF

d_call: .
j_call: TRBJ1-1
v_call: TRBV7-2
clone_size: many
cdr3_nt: TGTGCCAGCAGCTTACGCTGGGGCCCGAGCACTGAAGCTTTCTTT
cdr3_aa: CASSLRWGPSTEAFF

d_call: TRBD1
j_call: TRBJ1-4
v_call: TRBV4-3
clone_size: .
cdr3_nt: TGCGCCAGCAGCCAAGACCGGGACAGGCCTAATGAAAAACTGTTTTTT
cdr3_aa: CASSQDRDRPNEKLFF

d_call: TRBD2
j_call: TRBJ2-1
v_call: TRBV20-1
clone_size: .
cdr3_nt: TGCAGTACTGAGGGTAGCGGGAGGGTACGGGAGCAGTTCTTC
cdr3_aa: CSTEGSGRVREQFF

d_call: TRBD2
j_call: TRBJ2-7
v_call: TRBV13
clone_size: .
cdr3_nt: TGTGCCAGCAGCATATATAGCGGGAGGGCGAGAGAGCAGTACTTC
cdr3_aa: CASSIYSGRAREQYF

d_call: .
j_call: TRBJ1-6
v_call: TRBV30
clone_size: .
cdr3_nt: TGTGCCTGGAGTTCGGGACCCAATTCACCCCTCCACTTT
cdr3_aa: CAWSSGPNSPLHF

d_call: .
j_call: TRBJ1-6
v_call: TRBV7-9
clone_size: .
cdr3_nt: TGTGCCAGCAGCTTAGAGGGGGGGGGGCCTTCACCCCTCCACTTT
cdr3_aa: CASSLEGGGPSPLHF

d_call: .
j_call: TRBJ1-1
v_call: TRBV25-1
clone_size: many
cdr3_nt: TGTGCCAGCAGTGTTGGAGCTGGGACTGAAGCTTTCTTT
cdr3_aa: CASSVGAGTEAFF

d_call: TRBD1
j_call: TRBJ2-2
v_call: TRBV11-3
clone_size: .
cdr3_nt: TGTGCCAGCAGCGCGGGGAACAGGGGGCCCGGGGAGCTGTTTTTT
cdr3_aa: CASSAGNRGPGELFF

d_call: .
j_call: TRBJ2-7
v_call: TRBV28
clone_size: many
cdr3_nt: TGTGCCAGCAGTTTCGACAGGTACGAGCAGTACTTC
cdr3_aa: CASSFDRYEQYF

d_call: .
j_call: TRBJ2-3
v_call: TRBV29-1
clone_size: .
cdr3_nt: TGCAGCGTTGAAGAAACTAGGACAGATACGCAGTATTTT
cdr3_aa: CSVEETRTDTQYF

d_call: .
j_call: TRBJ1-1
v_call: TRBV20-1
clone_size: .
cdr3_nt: TGCAGTGCGAAGAGCACTGAAGCTTTCTTT
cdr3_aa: CSAKSTEAFF

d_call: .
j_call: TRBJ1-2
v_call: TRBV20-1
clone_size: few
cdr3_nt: TGCAGTGCTCACGAAGTTTGGGGCTACACCTTC
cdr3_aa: CSAHEVWGYTF

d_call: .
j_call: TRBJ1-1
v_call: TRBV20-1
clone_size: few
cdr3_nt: TGCAGTGCTACAGGGAGTTTTCAAAGAGGCACTGAAGCTTTCTTT
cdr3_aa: CSATGSFQRGTEAFF

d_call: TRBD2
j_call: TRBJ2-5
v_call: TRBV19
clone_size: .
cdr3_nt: TGTGCCAGTAGTACCGCCGGGACTAGCGGGAGGTTTACCCAGTACTTC
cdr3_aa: CASSTAGTSGRFTQYF

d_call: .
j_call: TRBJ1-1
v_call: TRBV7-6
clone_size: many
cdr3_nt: TGTGCCAGCAGCCCAATAAACAGGATTAACACTGAAGCTTTCTTT
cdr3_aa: CASSPINRINTEAFF

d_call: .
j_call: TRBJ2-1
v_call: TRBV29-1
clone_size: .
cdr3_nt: TGCAGCCATAGCTCCTACAATGAGCAGTTCTTC
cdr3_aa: CSHSSYNEQFF

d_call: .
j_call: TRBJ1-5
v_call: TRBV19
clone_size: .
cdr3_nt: TGTGCCAGTAGTATCCAAAGCAATCAGCCCCAGCATTTT
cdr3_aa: CASSIQSNQPQHF

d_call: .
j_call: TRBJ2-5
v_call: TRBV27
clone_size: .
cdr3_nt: TGTGCCAGCAGTGGGGACTTCCAAGAGACCCAGTACTTC
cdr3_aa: CASSGDFQETQYF

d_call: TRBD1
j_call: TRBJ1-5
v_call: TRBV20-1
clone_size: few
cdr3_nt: TGCAGTGCTAGACCGCCGACAGGGAGAAATCAGCCCCAGCATTTT
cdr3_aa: CSARPPTGRNQPQHF

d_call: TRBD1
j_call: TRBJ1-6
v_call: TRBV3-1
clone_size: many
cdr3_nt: TGTGCCAGCAGCCAAAGAGGCAGGGGGCTTTCACCCCTCCACTTT
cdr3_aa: CASSQRGRGLSPLHF

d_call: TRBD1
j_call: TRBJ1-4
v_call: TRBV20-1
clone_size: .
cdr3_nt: TGCAGCACGGGACAGGTTAATGAAAAACTGTTTTTT
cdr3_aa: CSTGQVNEKLFF

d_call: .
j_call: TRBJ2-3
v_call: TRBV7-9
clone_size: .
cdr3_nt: TGTGCCAGCAGCTTATCCGGCGGACGCACAGATACGCAGTATTTT
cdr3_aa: CASSLSGGRTDTQYF

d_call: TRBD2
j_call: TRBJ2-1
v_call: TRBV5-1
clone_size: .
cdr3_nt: TGCGCCAGCAGCTTGCCTAGCGGGAACAACAATGAGCAGTTCTTC
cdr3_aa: CASSLPSGNNNEQFF

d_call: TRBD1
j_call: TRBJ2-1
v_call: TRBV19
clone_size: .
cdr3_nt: TGTGCCAGTAGTATCGGACAGGGGTCTCTAAATGAGCAGTTCTTC
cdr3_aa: CASSIGQGSLNEQFF

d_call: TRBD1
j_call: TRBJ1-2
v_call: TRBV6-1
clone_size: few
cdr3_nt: TGTGCCAGCAGTTTCCGACAGGGGAAGGGGTATGGCTACACCTTC
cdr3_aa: CASSFRQGKGYGYTF

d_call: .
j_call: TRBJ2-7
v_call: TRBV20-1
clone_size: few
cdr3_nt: TGCAGTGCTAGAAGTTGGCAGTCTGATTCCTCCTACGAGCAGTACTTC
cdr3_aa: CSARSWQSDSSYEQYF

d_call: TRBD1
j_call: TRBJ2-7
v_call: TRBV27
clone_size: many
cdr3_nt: TGTGCCAGCAGTTTAGGACAGGGTTCTACCTACGAGCAGTACTTC
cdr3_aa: CASSLGQGSTYEQYF

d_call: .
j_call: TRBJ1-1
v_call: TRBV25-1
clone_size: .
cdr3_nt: TGTGCCAGCAACGGACCCGGACAGTACACTGAAGCTTTCTTT
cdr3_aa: CASNGPGQYTEAFF

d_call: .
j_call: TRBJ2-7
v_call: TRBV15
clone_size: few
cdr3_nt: TGTGCCACCAGCAGAGATGGAGGGTACGAGCAGTACTTC
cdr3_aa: CATSRDGGYEQYF

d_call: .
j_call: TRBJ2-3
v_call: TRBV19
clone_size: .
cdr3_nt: TGTGCCAGTAGTATAGAGTATACGCAGTATTTT
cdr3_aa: CASSIEYTQYF

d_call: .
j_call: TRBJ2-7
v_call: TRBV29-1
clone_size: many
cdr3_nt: TGCAGCGTTGCCAGAAGTGGACGGGCTGGGGGCGAGCAGTACTTC
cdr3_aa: CSVARSGRAGGEQYF

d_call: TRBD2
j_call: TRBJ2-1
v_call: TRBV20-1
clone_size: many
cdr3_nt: TGCAGTGCTAGAGATGGGACTAGCGGGAACCATGAGCAGTTCTTC
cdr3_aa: CSARDGTSGNHEQFF

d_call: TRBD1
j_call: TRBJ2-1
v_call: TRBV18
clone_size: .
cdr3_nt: TGTGCCAGCTCACCAAATCGTGGGACAGGGTATAATGAGCAGTTCTTC
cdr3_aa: CASSPNRGTGYNEQFF

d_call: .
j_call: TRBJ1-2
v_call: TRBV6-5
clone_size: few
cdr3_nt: TGTGCCAGCAGTTACTCTGGGGGAGATCAGAACTATGGCTACACCTTC
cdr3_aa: CASSYSGGDQNYGYTF

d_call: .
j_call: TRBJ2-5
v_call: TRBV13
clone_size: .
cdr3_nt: TGTGCCAGCAGCTTAGAACAGCAAGAGACCCAGTACTTC
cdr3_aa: CASSLEQQETQYF

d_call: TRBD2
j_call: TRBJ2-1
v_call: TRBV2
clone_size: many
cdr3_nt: TGTGCCAGCAGTGAAACTAGCGGAGCTTACAATGAGCAGTTCTTC
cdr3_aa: CASSETSGAYNEQFF